This TCR beta chain was sequenced for a study of T cell responses to AZD1222 COVID-19 vaccine. This CDR3 has 15 residues. Trimming removed 8 bases at V and 3 bases at J, with 15 bases between. Looked up from germline, CDR1 is KGHDR and CDR2 is SFDVKD. Data came from immunoSEQ multiplex PCR; TCRdb stores just in-frame clones and leaves some out. The sample holds approximately 140,000 clones, approximately 90% seen once. The chain combines TRBV24-1 with TRBJ2-2, with D perhaps matching TRBD1 or TRBD2 (5 bases each). Sequenced material: peripheral blood, taken on day 0 of AZD1222 vaccination. This receptor was identified in an adult in good health. DNA for the CDR3: TGTGCCACCACTCCGGGACGACAAGACACCGGGGAGCTGTTTTTT. Its translation: CATTPGRQDTGELFF.